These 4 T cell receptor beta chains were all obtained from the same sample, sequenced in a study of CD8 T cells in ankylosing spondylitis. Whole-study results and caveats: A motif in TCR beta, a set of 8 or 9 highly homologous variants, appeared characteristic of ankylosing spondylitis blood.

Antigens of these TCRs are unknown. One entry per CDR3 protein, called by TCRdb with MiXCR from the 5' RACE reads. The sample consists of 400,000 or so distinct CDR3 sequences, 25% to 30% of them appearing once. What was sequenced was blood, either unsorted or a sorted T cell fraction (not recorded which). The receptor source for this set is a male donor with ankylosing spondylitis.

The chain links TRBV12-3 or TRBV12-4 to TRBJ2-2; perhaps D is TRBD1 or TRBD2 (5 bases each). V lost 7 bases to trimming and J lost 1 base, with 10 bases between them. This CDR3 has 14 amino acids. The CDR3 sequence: CASTWDGNTGELFF. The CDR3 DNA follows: TGTGCCAGCACCTGGGACGGGAACACCGGGGAGCTGTTTTTT.

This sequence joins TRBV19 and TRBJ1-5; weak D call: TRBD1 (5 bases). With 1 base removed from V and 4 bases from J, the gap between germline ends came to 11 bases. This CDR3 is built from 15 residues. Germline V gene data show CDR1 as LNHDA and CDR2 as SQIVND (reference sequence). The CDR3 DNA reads TGTGCCAGTAGTATAGTCCAAGGGGCGAATCAGCCCCAGCATTTT. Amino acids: CASSIVQGANQPQHF. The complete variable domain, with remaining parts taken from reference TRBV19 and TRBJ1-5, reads DGGITQSPKYLFRKEGQNVTLSCEQNLNHDAMYWYRQDPGQGLRLIYYSQIVNDFQKGDIAEGYSVSREKKESFPLTVTSAQKNPTAFYLCASSIVQGANQPQHFGDGTRLSIL.

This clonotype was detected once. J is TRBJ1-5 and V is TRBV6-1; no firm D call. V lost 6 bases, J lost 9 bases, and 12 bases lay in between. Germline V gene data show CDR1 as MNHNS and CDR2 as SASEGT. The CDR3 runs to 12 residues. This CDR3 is CASSHLPPPQHF. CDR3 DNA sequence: TGTGCCAGCAGCCACCTCCCCCCGCCCCAGCATTTT.

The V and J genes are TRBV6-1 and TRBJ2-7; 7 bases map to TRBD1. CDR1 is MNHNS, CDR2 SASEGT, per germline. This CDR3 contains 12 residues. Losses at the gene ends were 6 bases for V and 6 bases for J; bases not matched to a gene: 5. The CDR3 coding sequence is TGTGCCAGCAGCCGACAGGGAAGCGAGCAGTACTTC. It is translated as CASSRQGSEQYF.